This entry describes one TCR beta chain. The data were obtained in a study of blood T cell repertoires in COVID-19. Study at large: Sample material is recorded as cDNA or gDNA derived from T cells, B-cell-depleted T cells, or PBMCs.

Authors' data handling: Reference gene primer amplification gave nucleated cell count estimates. Measured with immunoSEQ multiplex PCR; TCRdb has only the in-frame clones, and not every one. V and J calls and clone size are as listed in that table; D and trimming were resolved from the DNA. The table records fewer than 150,000 clones, roughly 85% of them present only once. Germline V gene lookup returns CDR1 LGHDT and CDR2 YNNKEL (reference sequence). The CDR3 contains 18 residues. V lost 0 bases to trimming and J lost 5 bases, with 19 bases between them. The rearrangement links TRBV3-1 (or the pseudogene TRBV3-2) to TRBJ1-4; D remains ambiguous. The TCR comes from a human donor in a cohort sampled during active COVID-19. The sample consisted of peripheral blood. This CDR3 reads CASSQDRAGTSKNEKLFF. For the CDR3, the DNA is TGTGCCAGCAGCCAAGATAGGGCGGGAACCAGCAAAAATGAAAAACTGTTTTTT.